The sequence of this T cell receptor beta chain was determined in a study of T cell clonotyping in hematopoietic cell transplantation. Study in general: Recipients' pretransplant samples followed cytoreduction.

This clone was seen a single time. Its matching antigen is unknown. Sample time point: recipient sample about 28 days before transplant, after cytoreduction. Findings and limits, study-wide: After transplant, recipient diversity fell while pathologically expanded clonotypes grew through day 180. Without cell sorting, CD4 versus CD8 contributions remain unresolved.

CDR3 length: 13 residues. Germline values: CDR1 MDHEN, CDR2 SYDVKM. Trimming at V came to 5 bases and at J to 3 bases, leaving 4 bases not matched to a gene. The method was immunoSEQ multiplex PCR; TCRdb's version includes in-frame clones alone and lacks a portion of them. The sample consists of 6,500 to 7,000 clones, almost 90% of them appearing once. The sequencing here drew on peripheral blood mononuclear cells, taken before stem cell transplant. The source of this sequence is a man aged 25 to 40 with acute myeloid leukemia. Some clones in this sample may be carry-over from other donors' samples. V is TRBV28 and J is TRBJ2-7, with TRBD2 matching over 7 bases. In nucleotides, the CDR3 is TGTGCCAGCAGTGCGGGGGTACACTACGAGCAGTACTTC. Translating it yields CASSAGVHYEQYF.